Presented here are 26 T cell receptor beta chains from one specimen sequenced in a study of cytotoxic CD8 clonotypes in ibrutinib-treated CLL. TCRdb's table, derived via immunoSEQ multiplex PCR, lists solely in-frame clones and lacks some. The sample has 250,000 to 350,000 clones, 60% to 80% seen once; the top ten hold around 5.3%. The sample in question was PBMCs, obtained at disease progression, from a patient treated with ibrutinib. The receptors here all came from a human donor with chronic lymphocytic leukemia.

This clone was observed once. V gene TRBV28 combines with J gene TRBJ1-5; D is perhaps TRBD1 (5 bases). This CDR3 region has 16 residues. The germline V and J ends were trimmed by 5 bases and 2 bases, with 16 bases remaining between them. Germline V CDR1 and CDR2: MDHEN, SYDVKM. CDR3 residues: CASSNPGGGGNQPQHF. The CDR3 region has the DNA TGTGCCAGCAGTAACCCGGGGGGTGGTGGCAATCAGCCCCAGCATTTT. The variable domain in full, completed from reference TRBV28 and TRBJ1-5, reads DVKVTQSSRYLVKRTGEKVFLECVQDMDHENMFWYRQDPGLGLRLIYFSYDVKMKEKGDIPEGYSVSREKKERFSLILESASTNQTSMYLCASSNPGGGGNQPQHFGDGTRLSIL.

The rearrangement links TRBV2 to TRBJ1-2; no clear D gene. Per the germline V gene, CDR1 is SNHLY and CDR2 is FYNNEI. This CDR3 has 12 amino acids. Trimming pared 0 bases from V and 8 bases from J, leaving 7 bases between. CDR3 residues: CASSEAAGGYTF. The CDR3 bases are TGTGCCAGCAGTGAAGCGGCAGGCGGCTACACCTTC.

In DNA, the CDR3 is TGCGCCAGCAGCGACCTCAGGGGGGGGAGGGGAGAGACCCAGTACTTC. Protein sequence: CASSDLRGGRGETQYF. The J gene is TRBJ2-5, the V gene TRBV10-2; tentatively, D is TRBD1 or TRBD2 (7 bases each). This CDR3 is 16 amino acids long. Trimming left V 6 bases short and J 4 bases short, with 21 bases between. CDR1 and CDR2 (germline): WSHSY, SAAADI.

The V and J genes are TRBV9 and TRBJ2-1; TRBD2 agrees at 11 bases. The CDR3 loop spans 16 amino acids. Trimming removed 4 bases from V and 6 bases from J; junction bases left unmatched: 9. Germline-derived CDR1 and CDR2 are SGDLS and YYNGEE. CDR3 sequence: CASSPDLGLAVNEQFF. In DNA, the CDR3 is TGTGCCAGCAGCCCAGACCTGGGACTAGCGGTCAATGAGCAGTTCTTC. The variable domain in full, completed from reference TRBV9 and TRBJ2-1, reads DSGVTQTPKHLITATGQRVTLRCSPRSGDLSVYWYQQSLDQGLQFLIQYYNGEERAKGNILERFSAQQFPDLHSELNLSSLELGDSALYFCASSPDLGLAVNEQFFGPGTRLTVL.

The chain combines TRBV7-3 with TRBJ1-2; 8 nucleotides agree with TRBD1. V lost 1 base to trimming and J lost 5 bases; unmatched junction nucleotides: 6. The CDR3 has 15 amino acids. Germline loops: CDR1 SGHTA, CDR2 FQGTGA. CDR3: CASSLIGQGAYGYTF. CDR3 DNA: TGTGCCAGCAGCTTAATCGGACAGGGAGCGTATGGCTACACCTTC. Full variable domain (outside the CDR3, taken from reference TRBV7-3 and TRBJ1-2): GAGVSQTPSNKVTEKGKYVELRCDPISGHTALYWYRQSLGQGPEFLIYFQGTGAADDSGLPNDRFFAVRPEGSVSTLKIQRTERGDSAVYLCASSLIGQGAYGYTFGSGTRLTVV.

The chain combines TRBV7-9 with TRBJ1-1, with D possibly TRBD1 on 6 matching bases. CDR1 is SEHNR, CDR2 FQNEAQ, per germline (reference sequence). The CDR3 covers 13 residues. V lost 7 bases and J lost 5, with 14 bases in between. CDR3 sequence (DNA): TGTGCCAGCACCCTATTACAGGGAACTGAAGCTTTCTTT. Protein: CASTLLQGTEAFF.

This rearrangement joins TRBV11-2 to TRBJ2-1; D unclear. CDR1 and CDR2 (germline): SGHAT, FQNNGV. The V gene lost 2 bases and the J gene lost 10 bases, with 12 bases spanning the gap. This CDR3 is built from 13 residues. The DNA for the CDR3 is TGTGCCAGCAGCTTACGGACGGTTAAAGAGCAGTTCTTC. Translating gives CASSLRTVKEQFF.

V usage is TRBV11-3 and J usage is TRBJ2-2; 7 nucleotides agree with TRBD1. The V gene's germline CDR1 is SGHNT and CDR2 YENEEA. The CDR3 has 15 residues. J gave up 7 bases and V 1 base, and 6 bases lay outside the gene matches. In nucleotides, the CDR3 is TGTGCCAGCAGCTTAGGACAGGGAGATAGCGGGGAGCTGTTTTTT. This sequence encodes CASSLGQGDSGELFF.

This clone was detected a few times. The rearrangement links TRBV29-1 to TRBJ1-1; possible D gene TRBD1, 5 bases. Germline CDR1 reads SQVTM; CDR2 reads ANQGSEA. The ends were cut back, 8 bases at V and 0 bases at J, with 13 bases in the middle. The CDR3 sequence is 13 residues long. CDR3 residues: CSFTGRVNTEAFF. CDR3 nucleotides: TGCAGCTTCACAGGACGGGTGAACACTGAAGCTTTCTTT.

The J gene is TRBJ2-5, the V gene TRBV30, with 10 bases matching TRBD1. The CDR3 has 16 amino acids. The germline CDR1 and CDR2 sequences are GTSNPN and SVGIG (reference sequence). V shed 0 bases, J shed 5 bases, and the junction held 9 bases outside the gene matches. The CDR3 DNA reads as TGTGCCTGGAGTGTTCGACAGGGGGCGCAAAGGGAGACCCAGTACTTC. Residues: CAWSVRQGAQRETQYF. The complete variable domain, with remaining parts taken from reference TRBV30 and TRBJ2-5, reads SQTIHQWPATLVQPVGSPLSLECTVEGTSNPNLYWYRQAAGRGLQLLFYSVGIGQISSEVPQNLSASRPQDRQFILSSKKLLLSDSGFYLCAWSVRQGAQRETQYFGPGTRLLVL.

This chain joins TRBV5-6 and TRBJ2-7; no clear D. V gave up 0 bases and J gave up 6 bases, with 22 bases separating them. The CDR3 loop spans 17 amino acids. The germline gives CDR1 SGHDT, CDR2 YYEEEE. The CDR3 here is CASSLDRKVGWTFEQYF. For the CDR3, the DNA is TGTGCCAGCAGCTTGGATCGAAAGGTGGGGTGGACGTTCGAGCAGTACTTC.

On this clone: This sample includes further DNA sequences coding for the same CDR3. The rearrangement uses TRBV2 and TRBJ1-2, with D maybe TRBD1 (5 bases). This CDR3 contains 12 residues. V was trimmed by 2 bases and J by 4 bases, leaving 5 bases between them. Germline V gene data show CDR1 as SNHLY and CDR2 as FYNNEI. CDR3 DNA: TGTGCCAGCAGTGAACAGGGCTATGGCTACACCTTC. Amino acid sequence: CASSEQGYGYTF. Full variable domain (missing parts from reference TRBV2 and TRBJ1-2): EPEVTQTPSHQVTQMGQEVILRCVPISNHLYFYWYRQILGQKVEFLVSFYNNEISEKSEIFDDQFSVERPDGSNFTLKIRSTKLEDSAMYFCASSEQGYGYTFGSGTRLTVV.

The chain couples TRBV27 to TRBJ2-1, with TRBD2 matching 10 bases. Germline V gene lookup returns CDR1 MNHEY and CDR2 SMNVEV (reference sequence). The trim removed 7 bases at V and 13 bases at J, leaving 7 bases unmatched. CDR3 size: 12 residues. CDR3 in DNA: TGTGCCAGCACTACGGGACTAGCGAGACAGTTCTTC. Its protein product is CASTTGLARQFF.

Only one count was recorded for this clone. The genes are TRBV7-9 and TRBJ2-7; possibly TRBD1 for D (5 bases). V was clipped by 1 base and J by 2 bases, with 12 bases between them. The CDR3 is 15 residues long. Germline V CDR1 and CDR2: SEHNR, FQNEAQ (reference sequence). CDR3 protein: CASSLVWGRTYEQYF. CDR3 nucleotide sequence: TGTGCCAGCAGCTTAGTATGGGGCAGGACCTACGAGCAGTACTTC.

The rearrangement joins TRBV7-3 to TRBJ2-1; 8 bases match TRBD2. Germline V gene lookup returns CDR1 SGHTA and CDR2 FQGTGA. J gave up 0 bases and V 5 bases, and 9 bases lay outside the gene matches. The CDR3 runs 17 residues. CDR3 coding DNA: TGTGCCAGCAGCCCTAGGACTAGCAGGAGCTCCTACAATGAGCAGTTCTTC. Protein product: CASSPRTSRSSYNEQFF.

This clone was detected only a few times. The chain joins TRBV9 to TRBJ2-5; 8 bases agree with TRBD2. The junction had 3 bases not matched to a gene; V was cut back by 0 bases and J by 2 bases. The CDR3 has 15 residues. Germline V lookup: CDR1 SGDLS, CDR2 YYNGEE. The CDR3 loop reads CASSVDGRDQETQYF. The CDR3 region has the DNA TGTGCCAGCAGCGTAGACGGGAGGGATCAAGAGACCCAGTACTTC.

V and J are TRBV28 and TRBJ2-7, with 8 positions matching TRBD1. The trim removed 2 bases at V and 5 bases at J, leaving 17 bases unmatched. The CDR3 runs to 18 residues. Germline CDR1 is MDHEN and CDR2 is SYDVKM. The CDR3 loop is CASSLQSGTGTIMDEQYF. In DNA form, the CDR3 reads TGTGCCAGCAGTTTACAATCCGGGACAGGCACTATTATGGACGAGCAGTACTTC.

V and J are TRBV5-4 and TRBJ2-6, with D perhaps TRBD1 or TRBD2 (6 bases each). This CDR3 comprises 15 residues. Germline V gene data show CDR1 as SGHNT and CDR2 as YYREEE (reference sequence). Trimming removed 4 bases at V and 5 bases at J, with 13 bases between. This CDR3 reads CASSSEGGWANVLTF. In nucleotides, the CDR3 is TGTGCCAGCAGCAGCGAGGGGGGCTGGGCCAACGTCCTGACTTTC. The variable domain in full, completed from reference TRBV5-4 and TRBJ2-6, reads ETGVTQSPTHLIKTRGQQVTLRCSSQSGHNTVSWYQQALGQGPQFIFQYYREEENGRGNFPPRFSGLQFPNYSSELNVNALELDDSALYLCASSSEGGWANVLTFGAGSRLTVL.

This chain links TRBV29-1 with TRBJ2-7; D assignment may be TRBD1 or TRBD2 (5 bases each). The CDR3 length is 13 residues. CDR1 and CDR2 from the germline V gene are SQVTM and ANQGSEA. Trimming took off 6 bases at V and 2 bases at J, with 14 bases between the two ends. DNA of the CDR3: TGCAGCGTGGGAGACAGCCTCGCCTACGAGCAGTACTTC. As protein: CSVGDSLAYEQYF.

The chain recombines TRBV7-7 with TRBJ2-5; 12 bases are shared with TRBD2. Germline values: CDR1 SSHAT, CDR2 FNYEAQ (reference sequence). The CDR3 sequence is 16 residues long. Germline trimming cut 2 bases from V and 2 bases from J; bases unmatched to any gene: 3. In DNA, the CDR3 is TGTGCCAGCAGCTTACTGGGGACTAGCGGGCAAGAGACCCAGTACTTC. Translation: CASSLLGTSGQETQYF.

CDR3: CASSSKGTSGSYNEQFF. Written as DNA, the CDR3 is TGCGCCAGCAGCTCCAAGGGGACTAGCGGCTCCTACAATGAGCAGTTCTTC. The gene calls are TRBV5-1 and TRBJ2-1, with 11 nucleotides matching TRBD2. J lost 0 bases, V lost 3 bases, and 5 bases had no gene match. Germline CDR1 SGHRS, CDR2 YFSETQ. The CDR3 consists of 17 residues.

This clone was observed a few times. V is TRBV19 and J is TRBJ1-1, with D possibly TRBD1 on 5 matching bases. V shed 8 bases and J shed 5 bases, with 9 bases lying between them. This CDR3 region has 11 residues. Germline CDR1 is LNHDA and CDR2 is SQIVND (reference sequence). The CDR3 region is CASRGWTEAFF. CDR3 in DNA: TGTGCCAGTCGGGGGTGGACTGAAGCTTTCTTT.

The chain couples TRBV7-8 to TRBJ1-5; weak D call: TRBD1 (5 bases). The V end was cut by 5 bases, the J end by 4 bases, with 12 bases between. Germline CDR1 is SGHVS and CDR2 is FQNEAQ. The CDR3 consists of 14 residues. Written as DNA, the CDR3 is TGTGCCAGCAGCCCCGGGCGGGGGAATCAGCCCCAGCATTTT. It yields the protein CASSPGRGNQPQHF.

This chain links TRBV6-5 with TRBJ2-7; TRBD1 aligns across 7 bases. Per germline, CDR1 MNHEY and CDR2 SVGAGI. V shed 5 bases and J 7 bases; nucleotides not matched to a gene: 8. The CDR3 sequence is 13 residues long. The CDR3 is CASSLGTASEQYF. CDR3 in DNA: TGTGCCAGCAGTCTGGGGACAGCTTCAGAGCAGTACTTC.

The chain links TRBV11-3 to TRBJ2-2; the match to TRBD1 covers 8 bases. CDR3 length equals 15 residues. The V segment lost 5 bases and the J segment 5 bases; nucleotides outside the gene matches: 7. Germline V gene lookup returns CDR1 SGHNT and CDR2 YENEEA. Here the CDR3 DNA reads TGTGCCAGCAGCCGAGACAGGGGAGGAACCGGGGAGCTGTTTTTT. It specifies CASSRDRGGTGELFF.

V usage is TRBV27 and J usage is TRBJ2-5; perhaps TRBD1 as D (6 bases). The CDR3 extends over 15 amino acids. Germline V gene data show CDR1 as MNHEY and CDR2 as SMNVEV (reference sequence). V shed 4 bases and J shed 5 bases, with 17 bases lying between them. The CDR3 nucleotides are TGTGCCAGCAGTTCCCCCTCCAGGGGAATGGAGACCCAGTACTTC. Encoded protein: CASSSPSRGMETQYF.